This T cell receptor (beta chain) was identified during a study of blood T cell repertoires in COVID-19. Whole-study context: Some COVID-19 samples were acute and others convalescent; all came from the United States, Italy and Spain. The analysed material was cDNA or gDNA that came from T cells, B-cell-depleted T cells, or PBMCs.

The CDR3 spans 16 residues. V shed 2 bases and J shed 0 bases, with 10 bases lying between them. CDR1 and CDR2 from the germline V gene are MNHNY and SVGAGI (reference sequence). Seattle's enrolled individuals joined amid active infection and were then monitored longitudinally. In the source study's methods: Amplification of reference gene primers provided the estimated nucleated cell counts. Produced via immunoSEQ multiplex PCR; TCRdb's table is partial and in-frame only. The V and J calls and clone size are taken from that table; D and trimming were inferred from the DNA. The sample contains tens of thousands of clones, approximately 92% of which appear only once.

The chain combines TRBV6-6 with TRBJ1-4; tentative D call: TRBD1 (5 bases). Sequences were obtained from peripheral blood. The source of this sequence is a woman aged 60-75 years with COVID-19, enrolled during active disease. The CDR3 sequence: CASSYLGESTNEKLFF. In DNA, the CDR3 is TGTGCCAGCAGTTACCTAGGGGAATCAACTAATGAAAAACTGTTTTTT.